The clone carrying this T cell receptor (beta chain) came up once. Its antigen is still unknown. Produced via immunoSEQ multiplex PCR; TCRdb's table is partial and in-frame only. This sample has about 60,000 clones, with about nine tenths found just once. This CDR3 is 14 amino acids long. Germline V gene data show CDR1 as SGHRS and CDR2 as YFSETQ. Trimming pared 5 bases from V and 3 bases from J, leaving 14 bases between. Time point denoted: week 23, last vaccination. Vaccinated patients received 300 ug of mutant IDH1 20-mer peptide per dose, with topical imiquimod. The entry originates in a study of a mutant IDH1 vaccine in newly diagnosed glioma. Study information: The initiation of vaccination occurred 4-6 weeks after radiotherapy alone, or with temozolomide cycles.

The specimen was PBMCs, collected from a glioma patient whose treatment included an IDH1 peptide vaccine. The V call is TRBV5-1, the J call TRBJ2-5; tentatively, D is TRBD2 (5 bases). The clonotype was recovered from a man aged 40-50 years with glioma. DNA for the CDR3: TGCGCCAGCAGACTTAGTGAGGGCGAAGAGACCCAGTACTTC. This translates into CASRLSEGEETQYF.